The 6 T cell receptor beta chains given below trace back to one sample, sequenced in a study of human T cells and chemical hapten exposure. MiXCR, run by TCRdb on the RACE reads, gives a single entry per CDR3 protein. Here the sample spans a few hundred thousand distinct CDR3 sequences, about 5.4% being singletons. Regarding time point: pre-sensitization, week 0. Treatment noted: therapeutic diphenylcyclopropenone sensitization with weekly scalp DPC. This sample comprised whole blood, obtained in connection with sensitization to the hapten diphenylcyclopropenone (DPC). The source is a woman between 18 and 29 years old with alopecia areata. Some clones in this sample may be carry-over from other donors' samples.

As regards this clonotype: The germline gene is not matched at one end of the junction; a read error may be the cause. This rearrangement joins TRBV7-8 to TRBJ1-5; D gene uncertain. This CDR3 is 15 amino acids long. The germline gives CDR1 SGHVS, CDR2 FQNEAQ. This CDR3 reads CASSLGRIRKQPQHF. The CDR3 coding sequence is TGTGCCAGCAGCTTAGGCAGGATCCGCAAACAGCCCCAGCATTTT.

This clonotype was counted between two and nine times. J is TRBJ1-1 and V is TRBV12-3 or TRBV12-4, with TRBD1 identical over 9 bases. The trim removed 9 bases at V and 6 bases at J, leaving 8 bases unmatched. The CDR3 has 13 amino acids. The CDR3 loop reads CASFLRQGAEAFF. The DNA for the CDR3 is TGTGCCAGTTTCCTCCGACAGGGGGCTGAAGCTTTCTTT.

This rearrangement joins TRBV27 to TRBJ1-5; no clear D. V lost 1 base, J lost 0 bases, and 7 bases lay in between. Germline loops: CDR1 MNHEY, CDR2 SMNVEV (reference sequence). The CDR3 length is 15 residues. CDR3 nucleotide sequence: TGTGCCAGCAGTTTATGGGGTTATAGCAATCAGCCCCAGCATTTT. This codes for CASSLWGYSNQPQHF.

This clonotype was found a few times. V and J are TRBV29-1 and TRBJ1-1; D gene ambiguous. Germline V gene sequence: CDR1 SQVTM, CDR2 ANQGSEA. Trimming removed 5 bases at V and 4 bases at J, with 11 bases between. The CDR3 length is 12 residues. CDR3 DNA sequence: TGCAGCGTTCGACGGAGGGTCACTGAAGCTTTCTTT. Its protein product is CSVRRRVTEAFF.

In its sample, this clonotype was seen many times. The rearrangement links TRBV28 to TRBJ1-5; D unresolved. CDR1 and CDR2 from the germline V gene are MDHEN and SYDVKM. The CDR3 covers 15 residues. V shed 1 base and J shed 3 bases, with 10 bases lying between them. CDR3 protein: CASSLSHASNQPQHF. The CDR3 DNA reads TGTGCCAGCAGTTTATCACACGCTTCCAATCAGCCCCAGCATTTT.

The chain has TRBV25-1 and TRBJ1-2; D remains ambiguous. The CDR3 runs to 11 residues. The germline V gene encodes CDR1 MGHDK and CDR2 SYGVNS. The V end lost 3 bases, the J end lost 8 bases, and 7 bases lay between the germline ends. The CDR3 DNA reads as TGTGCCAGCAGTGAGTTAGAAGGCTACACCTTC. Protein sequence: CASSELEGYTF.